This T cell receptor (beta chain) was captured in a study of CD8 T cells in Susac syndrome. Study results and caveats: As the study acknowledged, the number of individuals in its TCR sequencing and HLA analysis was relatively small.

Sequencing of TCR beta was performed on blood CD8+ and CD4+ T cells. Age- and sex-matched healthy donors served as the control group. This clonotype was recorded only once. Its cognate antigen is unknown. The germline V gene encodes CDR1 MDHEN and CDR2 SYDVKM. This CDR3 has 13 residues. V was trimmed by 5 bases and J by 3 bases, leaving 10 bases between them. Random hexamers primed reverse transcription of roughly 0.45 to 1 ug RNA. With immunoSEQ multiplex PCR, TCR beta CDR3 was amplified across 54 Vbeta and 13 Jbeta. MiXCR was run by TCRdb on the immunoSEQ multiplex PCR reads, yielding one entry per CDR3 protein. Among about 190,000 distinct CDR3 sequences listed, approximately 94% were seen once.

The V and J genes are TRBV28 and TRBJ1-1; D call uncertain. Material: CD4+ T cells from PBMCs. This sequence was found in a human donor in good health. CDR3: CASSNRRDTEAFF. As DNA, the CDR3 is TGTGCCAGCAGTAACAGACGCGACACTGAAGCTTTCTTT.